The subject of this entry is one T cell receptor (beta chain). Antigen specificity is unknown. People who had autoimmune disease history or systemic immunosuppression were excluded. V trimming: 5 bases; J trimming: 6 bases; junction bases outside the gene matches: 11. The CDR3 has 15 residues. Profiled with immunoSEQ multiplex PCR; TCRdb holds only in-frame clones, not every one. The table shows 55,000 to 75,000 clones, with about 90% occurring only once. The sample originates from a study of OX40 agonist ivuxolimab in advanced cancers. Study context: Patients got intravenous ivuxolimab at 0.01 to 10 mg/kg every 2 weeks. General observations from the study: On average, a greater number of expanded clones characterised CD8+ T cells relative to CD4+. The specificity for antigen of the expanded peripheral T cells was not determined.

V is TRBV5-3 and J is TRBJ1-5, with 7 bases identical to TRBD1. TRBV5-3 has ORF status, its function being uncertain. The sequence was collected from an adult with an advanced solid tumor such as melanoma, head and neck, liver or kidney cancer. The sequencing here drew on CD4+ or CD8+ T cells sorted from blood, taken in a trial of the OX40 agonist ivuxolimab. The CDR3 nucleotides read TGTGCCAGAAGTCCCTGGGCAGGGGGGCCTCAGCCCCAGCATTTT. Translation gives CARSPWAGGPQPQHF.